Only a few counts were recorded for the clone carrying this TCR beta chain. No antigen is known for it. MiXCR, run by TCRdb on the 5' RACE reads, gives a single entry per CDR3 protein. The table has hundreds of thousands of distinct CDR3 sequences, less than 10% seen once; the top ten hold 0.8% to 1%. This sample was taken from a study of identical twins. General observations from the study: Memory repertoires lacked the insertion deficit that abundant cord blood beta clonotypes showed. In zero-insertion analyses, partial confounding could arise from invariant MAIT and iNKT cells. A cross-sectional statistical analysis, not follow-up of the same donors, supported the conclusions.

Germline CDR1 and CDR2: MNHEY and SVGEGT. The length of the CDR3 is 18 residues. With 2 bases removed from V and 3 bases from J, the gap between germline ends came to 20 bases. The same sample was also studied in work on yellow fever vaccine responses in identical twins.

The sequenced sample consisted of PBMCs. The receptor was derived from a young woman in good health. V and J are TRBV6-2 or TRBV6-3 and TRBJ1-5; D might be TRBD1 (6 bases). The CDR3 region is CASSYIPGTPVPNQPQHF. In nucleotides, the CDR3 is TGTGCCAGCAGTTACATCCCGGGGACACCTGTTCCCAATCAGCCCCAGCATTTT.